This passage covers 10 T cell receptor beta chains from one sample sequenced in a study of T cell repertoires in cytomegalovirus infection. TCRdb re-derived calls from the reads in MiXCR, one entry per CDR3 protein. The sample lists approximately 500,000 distinct CDR3 sequences, approximately 15% occurring once. The sample comprised CD8+ T cells from PBMCs. These receptors originate from a human donor in good health (CMV status not recorded). Some clones in this sample may be carry-over from other donors' samples.

Only one count was recorded for this clonotype. A single base separates this from a much larger clone, so it may be a read error. This rearrangement joins TRBV27 to TRBJ2-4, with unresolved D. V was pared by 4 bases and J by 5 bases, with 9 bases between. The CDR3 contains 13 residues. CDR1 is MNHEY and CDR2 is SMNVEV in the germline V gene (reference sequence). The CDR3 region has the DNA TGTGCCAGCAGTTGGGCAGACCAAAACATTCAGTACTTC. It specifies CASSWADQNIQYF.

This clonotype has ten or more counts. This chain uses TRBV7-9 with TRBJ2-3, with 12 bases that match TRBD1. V trimming: 5 bases; J trimming: 6 bases; junction bases outside the gene matches: 18. CDR3 size: 19 residues. Germline assignment: CDR1 SEHNR and CDR2 FQNEAQ (reference sequence). The CDR3 DNA reads as TGTGCCAGCAGCCACCCCGGGACAGGGGGCTCTGTCCGGGTGGATACGCAGTATTTT. Translation: CASSHPGTGGSVRVDTQYF.

This clonotype was counted at least ten times. The V gene is TRBV11-2, the J gene TRBJ2-1; TRBD2 matches at 7 bases. The CDR3 has 13 amino acids. Trimming removed 5 bases from V and 6 bases from J; junction bases left unmatched: 4. Germline loops: CDR1 SGHAT, CDR2 FQNNGV. CDR3 residues: CASSISGTNEQFF. CDR3 DNA: TGTGCCAGCAGCATAAGCGGGACCAATGAGCAGTTCTTC.

This clonotype was recorded at least ten times. This chain uses TRBV7-9 with TRBJ2-7; maybe TRBD1 (5 bases). Germline values: CDR1 SEHNR, CDR2 FQNEAQ (reference sequence). The germline V and J ends were trimmed by 5 bases and 0 bases, with 17 bases remaining between them. The CDR3 runs to 16 residues. The CDR3 reads CASSDPRQGSSYEQYF. In nucleotides, the CDR3 is TGTGCCAGCAGCGACCCCCGGCAGGGATCCTCCTACGAGCAGTACTTC.

Many counts were recorded for this clonotype. This sequence joins TRBV12-3 or TRBV12-4 and TRBJ1-2; possible D gene TRBD1, 5 bases. V lost 3 bases and J 8 bases, leaving 13 bases between the germline ends. The CDR3 length is 13 residues. The CDR3 sequence: CASSLKAGDGYTF. The CDR3 bases are TGTGCCAGCAGTTTGAAGGCCGGGGACGGCTACACCTTC.

This clonotype was detected a few times. The chain uses TRBV6-2 or TRBV6-3 and TRBJ1-5; no reliable D call. The CDR3 runs to 14 residues. Trimming took 5 bases from V and 1 from J, leaving 9 bases between them. The V gene's germline CDR1 is MNHEY and CDR2 SVGEGT. For the CDR3, the DNA is TGTGCCAGCAGTCAGAGCAACAGCAATCAGCCCCAGCATTTT. It codes for CASSQSNSNQPQHF.

The V gene is TRBV19, the J gene TRBJ1-5; D remains unclear. The CDR3 has 14 amino acids. The germline CDR1 and CDR2 sequences are LNHDA and SQIVND (reference sequence). The V gene lost 1 base and the J gene lost 3 bases, with 7 bases spanning the gap. The chain's CDR3 is CASSIGWVNQPQHF. In DNA, the CDR3 is TGTGCCAGTAGTATAGGGTGGGTCAATCAGCCCCAGCATTTT.

CDR3 sequence reads: CASSAGTGARGAQHF. In nucleotides, the CDR3 is TGTGCCAGCAGTGCAGGGACAGGGGCCAGAGGAGCCCAGCATTTT. V gene TRBV2 combines with J gene TRBJ1-5; 10 nucleotides align to TRBD1. Per germline, CDR1 SNHLY and CDR2 FYNNEI. Trimming took 4 bases from V and 11 from J; bases not matched to a gene: 11. This CDR3 has 15 amino acids.

This clonotype was observed once. The chain joins TRBV4-1 to TRBJ2-1, with D uncertain. Trimming left V 5 bases short and J 6 bases short, with 11 bases between. Looked up from germline, CDR1 is MGHRA and CDR2 is YSYEKL. This CDR3 region has 13 residues. The CDR3 loop reads CASSSSDTNEQFF. The CDR3 DNA reads as TGCGCCAGCAGCTCCTCTGACACCAATGAGCAGTTCTTC.

This clonotype was recorded many times. This rearrangement joins TRBV11-2 to TRBJ2-1; D may be TRBD1 (5 bases). The V end was cut by 6 bases, the J end by 5 bases, with 23 bases between. This CDR3 comprises 17 residues. CDR1 is SGHAT, CDR2 FQNNGV, per germline. CDR3 DNA: TGTGCCAGCAGGACAGTTACCTCGGGCGGTTCTCACAATGAGCAGTTCTTC. It is translated as CASRTVTSGGSHNEQFF.